Detailed here is one TCR beta chain. This entry is derived from a study of T cells after yellow fever vaccination. Each CDR3 protein is one row after TCRdb ran MiXCR on the 5' RACE reads. Of 45,000 to 60,000 distinct CDR3 sequences in the sample, 6.5% to 8% were seen once. The V segment lost 2 bases and the J segment 2 bases; nucleotides outside the gene matches: 11. Germline-derived CDR1 and CDR2 are SGHNT and YYREEE (reference sequence). The CDR3 extends over 17 amino acids. Study-wide points: A weaker but faster secondary response was observed, peaking on day 5 versus 15.

The chain recombines TRBV5-4 with TRBJ2-3; 7 nucleotides match TRBD2. The sample consisted of CD8+ T cells not binding an NS4B(214-222) dextramer, sorted from PBMCs, taken more than 35 days after the first yellow fever vaccination. The sequence came from a man aged 18 to 30 who received the YFV17D yellow fever vaccine. CDR3 residues: CASSLPGLSVYTDTQYF. The CDR3 nucleotides read TGTGCCAGCAGCTTACCGGGACTATCGGTTTACACAGATACGCAGTATTTT.